The T cell receptor beta chain under discussion was sequenced for a study of sequential checkpoint blockade in melanoma. The overall study: Each arm's sequence ended with maintenance nivolumab.

Clones were sequenced by immunoSEQ multiplex PCR, and TCRdb holds only the in-frame ones, with some missing. The repertoire holds about 32,000 clones, approximately 81% seen once, with approximately 18% in the top ten. CDR3 size: 15 residues. Germline trimming cut 5 bases from V and 8 bases from J; bases unmatched to any gene: 10. From germline, CDR1 is SEHNR and CDR2 FQNEAQ (reference sequence). This sample's treatment: randomized to nivolumab then ipilimumab (arm A) or the reverse (arm B). From thawed PBMCs, live CD3+CD8+ cells negative for CD19 and CD56 were sorted. This clone was counted only a few times.

The gene calls are TRBV7-9 and TRBJ1-4, with 8 positions matching TRBD1. This TCR was recovered from a human donor with melanoma. Here the sequenced sample was CD8+ T cells sorted from blood (inferred from file names), taken from a patient given nivolumab and ipilimumab in sequence. Here the CDR3 DNA reads TGTGCCAGCAGCCCCCTGGGACAGGATCAGGAAAAACTGTTTTTT. This translates into CASSPLGQDQEKLFF.